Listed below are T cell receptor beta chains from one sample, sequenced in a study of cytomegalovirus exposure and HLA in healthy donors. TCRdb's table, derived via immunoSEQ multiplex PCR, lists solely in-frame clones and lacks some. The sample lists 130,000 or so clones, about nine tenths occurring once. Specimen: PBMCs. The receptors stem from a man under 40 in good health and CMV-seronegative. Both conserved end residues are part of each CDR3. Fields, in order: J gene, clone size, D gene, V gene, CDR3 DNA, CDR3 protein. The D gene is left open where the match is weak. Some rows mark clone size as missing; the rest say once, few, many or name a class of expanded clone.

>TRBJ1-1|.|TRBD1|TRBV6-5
TGTGCCAGCAGCTGGACAGGGGCAGGATCTGAAGCTTTCTTT
CASSWTGAGSEAFF
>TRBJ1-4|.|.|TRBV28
TGTGCCAGCGGGATCGGGGTCCATGAAAAACTGTTTTTT
CASGIGVHEKLFF
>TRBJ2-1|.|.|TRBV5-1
TGCGCCAGCAGCTGGGCGGGATCGAATGAGCAGTTCTTC
CASSWAGSNEQFF
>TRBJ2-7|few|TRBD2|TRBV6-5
TGTGCCAGCAGTGGTTCTAGCGGGGCCTACGAGCAGTACTTC
CASSGSSGAYEQYF
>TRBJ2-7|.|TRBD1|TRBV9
TGTGCCAGCAGCGGGGGACAGGGCCACGAGCAGTACTTC
CASSGGQGHEQYF
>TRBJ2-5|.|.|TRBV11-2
TGTGCCAGCAGCTGGCCCCAGGGAGAGACCCAGTACTTC
CASSWPQGETQYF
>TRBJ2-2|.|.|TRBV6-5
TGTGCCAGCAGTTACAACACGGGAGTGCCCGGGGAGCTGTTTTTT
CASSYNTGVPGELFF
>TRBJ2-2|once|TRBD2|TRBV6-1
TGTGCCAGCAGTGGTACTAGCGGCCACACCGGGGAGCTGTTTTTT
CASSGTSGHTGELFF
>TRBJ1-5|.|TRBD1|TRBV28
TGTGCCAGCAGTTCCCAGGGGGAAAATCAGCCCCAGCATTTT
CASSSQGENQPQHF
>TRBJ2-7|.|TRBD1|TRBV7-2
TGTGCCAGCAGCCCTCCCGGGCAGGGGGTCTACGAGCAGTACTTC
CASSPPGQGVYEQYF
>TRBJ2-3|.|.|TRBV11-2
TGTGCCAGCAGCTTAGATACGAGGGCAGATACGCAGTATTTT
CASSLDTRADTQYF
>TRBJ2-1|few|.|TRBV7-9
TGTGCCAGCAGCTTACAGTCAGGGGACAATGAGCAGTTCTTC
CASSLQSGDNEQFF
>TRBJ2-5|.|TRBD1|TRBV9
TGTGCCAGCAGCGTAGTCTTGGGGACAGGGCAAGAGACCCAGTACTTC
CASSVVLGTGQETQYF
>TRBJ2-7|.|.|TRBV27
TGTGCCAGCAGTTTATCGGGCAGCCACGAGCAGTACTTC
CASSLSGSHEQYF
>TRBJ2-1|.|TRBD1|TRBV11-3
TGTGCCAGCAGCTTAGATTCCCGGGACAGGGGCCTAGATGAGCAGTTCTTC
CASSLDSRDRGLDEQFF
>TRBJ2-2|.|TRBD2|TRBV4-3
TGCGCCAGCAGCCAAGATTCCGGGGGGGCGAACACCGGGGAGCTGTTTTTT
CASSQDSGGANTGELFF
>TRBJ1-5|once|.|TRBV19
TGTGCCAGTAGTATATTAAGGGGAGGAGGTCAGCCCCAGCATTTT
CASSILRGGGQPQHF
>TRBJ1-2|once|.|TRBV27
TGTGCCAGCAGGCCACACAGGGAAAACTATGGCTACACCTTC
CASRPHRENYGYTF
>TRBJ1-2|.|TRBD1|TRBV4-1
TGCGCCAGCAGCCAAGATTTGGGACAGGGGTTTGGCGGCTACACCTTC
CASSQDLGQGFGGYTF
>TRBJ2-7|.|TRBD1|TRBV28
TGTGCCAGCAGTTTAGACCGGACAGGCTCCTACGAGCAGTACTTC
CASSLDRTGSYEQYF
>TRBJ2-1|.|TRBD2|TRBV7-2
TGTGCCAGCAGCTTACCGGGACTAGGGGATAATGAGCAGTTCTTC
CASSLPGLGDNEQFF
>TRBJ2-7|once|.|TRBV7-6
TGTGCCAGCAGCTTGGGGCCCCTCTACGAGCAGTACTTC
CASSLGPLYEQYF
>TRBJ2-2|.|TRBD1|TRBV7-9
TGTGCCAGCAGCTTAGAACAGGGGCGTTACACCGGGGAGCTGTTTTTT
CASSLEQGRYTGELFF
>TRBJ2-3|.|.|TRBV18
TGTGCCAGCTCACGCACTGGGGCAGGGGATACGCAGTATTTT
CASSRTGAGDTQYF
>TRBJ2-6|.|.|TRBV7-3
TGTGCCAGCAGCTTAACGGGCTCGGGGGCCAACGTCCTGACTTTC
CASSLTGSGANVLTF
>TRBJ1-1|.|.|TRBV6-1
TGTGCCAGCAGGGGCAATGGGAACACTGAAGCTTTCTTT
CASRGNGNTEAFF
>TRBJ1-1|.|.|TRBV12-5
TGTGCTAGTGGTCCGGGAAGGGTCACTGAAGCTTTCTTT
CASGPGRVTEAFF
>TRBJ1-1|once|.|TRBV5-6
TGTGCCAGCACCCGTTATGGAGACACTGAAGCTTTCTTT
CASTRYGDTEAFF
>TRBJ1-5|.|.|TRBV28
TGTGCCATCTACCCCGCCGCAGGGAGCAATCAGCCCCAGCATTTT
CAIYPAAGSNQPQHF
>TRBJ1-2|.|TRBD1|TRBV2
TGTGCCAGCAGTTACAGGGGTGATGGCTACACCTTC
CASSYRGDGYTF
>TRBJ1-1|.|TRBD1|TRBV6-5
TGTGCCAGCAGCCGACAGGGCGCGTACACTGAAGCTTTCTTT
CASSRQGAYTEAFF
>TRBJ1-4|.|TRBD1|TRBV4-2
TGTGCCAGCAGCCCTTCGCCCGGGACAGGGTGGGAAAAACTGTTTTTT
CASSPSPGTGWEKLFF
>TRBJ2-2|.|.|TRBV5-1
TGCGCCAGCAGCTTGTCCCAGGGAAGCACCGGGGAGCTGTTTTTT
CASSLSQGSTGELFF
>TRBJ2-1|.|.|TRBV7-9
TGTGCCAGCAGCTTATGGGGGGATGAGCAGTTCTTC
CASSLWGDEQFF
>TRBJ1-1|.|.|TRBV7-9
TGTGCCAGCAGCCTACTCAGAACCACAGGGCTAGGTGAAGCTTTCTTT
CASSLLRTTGLGEAFF
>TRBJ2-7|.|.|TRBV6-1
TGTGCCAGCATGGGGGCAGGGCGAAGAGGCGAGCAGTACTTC
CASMGAGRRGEQYF
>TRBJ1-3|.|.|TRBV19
TGTGCCAGTAGTCCACAGGGTGGAAACACCATATATTTT
CASSPQGGNTIYF
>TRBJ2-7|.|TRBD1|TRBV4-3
TGCGCCAGCAGCCAAGCCGGGACAGGGTCCTTCTACGAGCAGTACTTC
CASSQAGTGSFYEQYF
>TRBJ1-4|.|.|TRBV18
TGTGCCAGCTCACCATTTCAGGGGTCACAGGAAAAACTGTTTTTT
CASSPFQGSQEKLFF
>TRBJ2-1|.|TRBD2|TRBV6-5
TGTGCCAGCAGTTACGATATTCCGACTAGCACGGAACAGTTCTTC
CASSYDIPTSTEQFF
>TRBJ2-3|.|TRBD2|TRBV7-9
TGTGCCAGCAGCTCCCTGCGGGGGGGGCACTTCCACACAGATACGCAGTATTTT
CASSSLRGGHFHTDTQYF
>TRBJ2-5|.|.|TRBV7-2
TGTGCCAGCAGCTTAGTGGGGAGAGAGACCCAGTACTTC
CASSLVGRETQYF
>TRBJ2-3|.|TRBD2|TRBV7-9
TGTGCCAGCAGCTTAGAGGGACTAGCGGGCAACACAGATACGCAGTATTTT
CASSLEGLAGNTDTQYF
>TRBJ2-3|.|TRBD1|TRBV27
TGTGCCAGCAGTTTATTCACAGGGGCCACGCAGTATTTT
CASSLFTGATQYF
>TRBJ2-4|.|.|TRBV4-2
TGTGCCAGCAGCCAAGAGGGAGCGGACATTCAGTACTTC
CASSQEGADIQYF
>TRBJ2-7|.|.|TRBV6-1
TGTGCCAGTATCCCCAGAGGGTCCCTCTACGAGCAGTACTTC
CASIPRGSLYEQYF
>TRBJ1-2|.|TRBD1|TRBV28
TGTGCCAGCAGCCCTACAGGGGGCGCAGTCTATGGCTACACCTTC
CASSPTGGAVYGYTF
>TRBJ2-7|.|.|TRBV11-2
TGTGCCAGCAAGGGACTTACCATATACGAGCAGTACTTC
CASKGLTIYEQYF
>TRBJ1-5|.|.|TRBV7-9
TGTGCCAGCAGCTTGGGGGGGTCGAGCAATCAGCCCCAGCATTTT
CASSLGGSSNQPQHF
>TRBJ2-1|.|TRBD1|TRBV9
TGTGCCAGTCGGAAACCGGGACAGGGGGCAGGTGAGCAGTTCTTC
CASRKPGQGAGEQFF
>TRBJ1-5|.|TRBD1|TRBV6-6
TGTGCCAGCAGTTCCCTATCAGGGGGCGATCAGCCCCAGCATTTT
CASSSLSGGDQPQHF
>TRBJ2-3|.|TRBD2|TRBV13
TGTGCCAGCAGCCTAAGTCTGCGGCTAGCGGGCACAGATACGCAGTATTTT
CASSLSLRLAGTDTQYF
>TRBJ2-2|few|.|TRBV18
TGTGCCAGCTCACCAGCGGGGCACACCGGGGAGCTGTTTTTT
CASSPAGHTGELFF
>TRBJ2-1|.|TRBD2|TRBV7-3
TGTGCCAGCAGCGCTAGCGGGGCCTACAATGAGCAGTTCTTC
CASSASGAYNEQFF
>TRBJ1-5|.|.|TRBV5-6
TGTGCCAGCAGCTCCCTCAGGGGCGGGCAGCCCCAGCATTTT
CASSSLRGGQPQHF
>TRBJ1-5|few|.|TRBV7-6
TGTGCCAGCAGCCAACACGAACCCCCCAATCAGCCCCAGCATTTT
CASSQHEPPNQPQHF
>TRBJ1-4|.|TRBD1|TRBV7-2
TGTGCCAGCAGCTTGGACGGGACAGCAACTAATGAAAAACTGTTTTTT
CASSLDGTATNEKLFF
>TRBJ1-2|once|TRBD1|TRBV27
TGTGCCAGCAGTCCAGGACAGGAGTGGCCCTATGGCTACACCTTC
CASSPGQEWPYGYTF
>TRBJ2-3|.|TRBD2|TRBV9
TGTGCCAGCAGCGCTAGCGGGGACCTCACAGATACGCAGTATTTT
CASSASGDLTDTQYF
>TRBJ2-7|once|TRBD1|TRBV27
TGTGCCAGCAGTATCGGACAGGGGAGCTCCTACGAGCAGTACTTC
CASSIGQGSSYEQYF